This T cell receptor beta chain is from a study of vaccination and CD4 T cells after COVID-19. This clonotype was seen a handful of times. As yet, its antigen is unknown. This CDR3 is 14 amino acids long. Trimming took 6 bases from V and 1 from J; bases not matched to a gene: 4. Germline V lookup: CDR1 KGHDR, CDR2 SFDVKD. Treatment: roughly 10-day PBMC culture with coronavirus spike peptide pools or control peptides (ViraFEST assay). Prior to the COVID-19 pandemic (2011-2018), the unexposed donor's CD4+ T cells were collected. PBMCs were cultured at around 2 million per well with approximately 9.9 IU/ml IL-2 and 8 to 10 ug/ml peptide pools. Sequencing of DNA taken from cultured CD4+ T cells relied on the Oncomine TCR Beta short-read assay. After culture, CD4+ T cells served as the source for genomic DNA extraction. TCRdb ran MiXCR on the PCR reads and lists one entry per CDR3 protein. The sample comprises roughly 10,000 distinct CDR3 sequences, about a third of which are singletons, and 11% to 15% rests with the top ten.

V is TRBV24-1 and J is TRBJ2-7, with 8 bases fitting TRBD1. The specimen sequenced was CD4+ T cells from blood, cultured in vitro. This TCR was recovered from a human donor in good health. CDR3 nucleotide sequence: TGTGCCACCAGTAGGACAGGGCTATCCTACGAGCAGTACTTC. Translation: CATSRTGLSYEQYF.